This TCR beta chain stems from a study of cytotoxic CD8 clonotypes in ibrutinib-treated CLL. General study results and limits: The public clonotypes identified were infrequent and showed contraction or stability on treatment. Rising at ibrutinib response, clonality subsequently fell back toward baseline at progression. Sample timing was unmatched between remission and later-progressing patients; lymph nodes unstudied.

Clones were read by immunoSEQ multiplex PCR, and TCRdb kept only the in-frame ones, dropping some. The table includes around 70,000 clones, approximately 82% detected once. This clone was observed once. What it binds is not known. Unmatched junction bases numbered 5, after V lost 4 bases and J lost 3 bases. Germline-derived CDR1 and CDR2 are KGHSH and LQKENI. The CDR3 covers 15 residues. The receptor was derived from a human donor with chronic lymphocytic leukemia. The starting material was PBMCs, obtained after 24 months of ibrutinib treatment. The V gene is TRBV18, the J gene TRBJ2-2, with 7 bases lining up with TRBD2. CDR3: CASSRDYRDTGELFF. The CDR3 region has the DNA TGTGCCAGCTCACGGGACTACCGTGACACCGGGGAGCTGTTTTTT. Full variable domain (missing parts from reference TRBV18 and TRBJ2-2): NAGVMQNPRHLVRRRGQEARLRCSPMKGHSHVYWYRQLPEEGLKFMVYLQKENIIDESGMPKERFSAEFPKEGPSILRIQQVVRGDSAAYFCASSRDYRDTGELFFGEGSRLTVL.